The clone carrying this T cell receptor (beta chain) was recorded a few times. Its target is unknown. TCR alpha and TCR beta cDNA libraries with sample barcodes and UMIs came from 5'RACE using constant-segment primers. Each CDR3 protein gets one entry after TCRdb re-called the 5' RACE reads with MiXCR. This table has around 250,000 distinct CDR3 sequences, around a tenth appearing once. This sample was taken from a study of T-cell memory formation after mild COVID-19. Turning to the study itself: Clusters of TCRs were largely donor specific. Study-wide results and limits: Memory from before infection featured some responding clones, which suggests cross-reactive memory joined. Day 37-peaking second-wave clones had unconfirmed SARS-CoV-2 specificity.

CDR1 is LGHNA and CDR2 is YSLEER in the germline V gene. Trimming removed 0 bases from V and 4 bases from J, with 12 bases in between. This CDR3 region has 15 residues. The chain uses TRBV4-3 and TRBJ2-5, with unresolved D. The receptor's source is a man aged 18 to 29 who had mild COVID-19 (a few samples of this study predate the infection). Cell type and time point are not known. Sequences were obtained from PBMCs or a T cell subset sorted from them (not recorded which). CDR3 region: CASSQDYGPTETQYF. CDR3 DNA sequence: TGCGCCAGCAGCCAAGATTACGGGCCAACAGAGACCCAGTACTTC.